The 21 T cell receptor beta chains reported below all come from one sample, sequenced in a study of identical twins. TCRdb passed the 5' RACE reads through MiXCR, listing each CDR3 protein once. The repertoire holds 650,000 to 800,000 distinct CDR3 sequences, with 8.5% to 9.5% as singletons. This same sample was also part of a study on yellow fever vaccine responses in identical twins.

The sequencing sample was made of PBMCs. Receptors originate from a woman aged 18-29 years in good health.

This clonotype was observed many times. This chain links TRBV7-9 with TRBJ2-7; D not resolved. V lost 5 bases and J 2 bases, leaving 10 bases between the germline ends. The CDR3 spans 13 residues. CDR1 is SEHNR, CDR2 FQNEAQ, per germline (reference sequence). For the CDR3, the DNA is TGTGCCAGCAGCCCCCCATTGGCCTACGAGCAGTACTTC. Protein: CASSPPLAYEQYF.

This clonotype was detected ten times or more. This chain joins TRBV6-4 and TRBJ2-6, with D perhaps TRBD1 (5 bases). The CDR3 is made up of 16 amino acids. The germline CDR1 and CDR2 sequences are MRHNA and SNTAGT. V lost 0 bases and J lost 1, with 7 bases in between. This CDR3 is CASSDSKGSGANVLTF. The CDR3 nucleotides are TGTGCCAGCAGTGACTCGAAGGGGTCTGGGGCCAACGTCCTGACTTTC.

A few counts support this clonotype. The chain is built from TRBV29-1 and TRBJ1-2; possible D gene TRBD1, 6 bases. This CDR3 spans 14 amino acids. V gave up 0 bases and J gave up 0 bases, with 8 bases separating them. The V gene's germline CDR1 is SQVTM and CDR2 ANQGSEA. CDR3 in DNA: TGCAGCGTTGAAGAAAACAGGGCTAACTATGGCTACACCTTC. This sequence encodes CSVEENRANYGYTF.

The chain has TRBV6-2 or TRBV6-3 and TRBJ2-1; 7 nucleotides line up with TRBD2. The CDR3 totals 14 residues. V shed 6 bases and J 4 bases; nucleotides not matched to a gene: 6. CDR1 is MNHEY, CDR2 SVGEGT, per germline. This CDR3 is CASSDWGGYNEQFF. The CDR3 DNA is TGTGCCAGCAGCGACTGGGGGGGGTACAATGAGCAGTTCTTC.

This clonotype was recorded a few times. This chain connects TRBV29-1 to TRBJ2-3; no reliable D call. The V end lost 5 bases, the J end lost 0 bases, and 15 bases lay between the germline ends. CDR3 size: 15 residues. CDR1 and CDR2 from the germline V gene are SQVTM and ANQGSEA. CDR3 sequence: CSVLGRNPSTDTQYF. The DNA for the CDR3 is TGCAGCGTTTTGGGTCGGAACCCTAGCACAGATACGCAGTATTTT.

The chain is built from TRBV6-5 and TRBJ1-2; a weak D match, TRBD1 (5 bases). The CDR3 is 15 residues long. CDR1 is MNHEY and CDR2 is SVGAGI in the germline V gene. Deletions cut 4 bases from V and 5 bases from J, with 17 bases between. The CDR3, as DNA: TGTGCCAGCAGTTTCACCGCCGGGGGGAAATATGGCTACACCTTC. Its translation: CASSFTAGGKYGYTF.

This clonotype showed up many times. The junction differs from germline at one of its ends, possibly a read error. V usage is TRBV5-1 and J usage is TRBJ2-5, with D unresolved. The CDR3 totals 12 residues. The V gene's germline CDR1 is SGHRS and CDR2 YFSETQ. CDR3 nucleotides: TGTGCCAGCAGCTTGGGGAAGGAGACCCAGTACTTC. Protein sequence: CASSLGKETQYF.

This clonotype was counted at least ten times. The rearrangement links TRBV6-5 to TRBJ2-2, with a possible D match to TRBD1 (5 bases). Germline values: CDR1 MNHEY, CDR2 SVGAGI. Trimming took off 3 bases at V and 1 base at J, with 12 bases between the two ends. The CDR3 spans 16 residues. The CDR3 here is CASSYRRRVNTGELFF. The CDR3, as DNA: TGTGCCAGCAGTTATCGGCGCAGGGTGAACACCGGGGAGCTGTTTTTT.

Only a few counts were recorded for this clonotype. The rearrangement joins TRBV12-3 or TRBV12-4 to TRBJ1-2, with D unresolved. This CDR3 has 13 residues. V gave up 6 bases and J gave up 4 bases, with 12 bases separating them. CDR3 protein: CASSPDTLYGYTF. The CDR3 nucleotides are TGTGCCAGCAGCCCCGACACGCTCTATGGCTACACCTTC.

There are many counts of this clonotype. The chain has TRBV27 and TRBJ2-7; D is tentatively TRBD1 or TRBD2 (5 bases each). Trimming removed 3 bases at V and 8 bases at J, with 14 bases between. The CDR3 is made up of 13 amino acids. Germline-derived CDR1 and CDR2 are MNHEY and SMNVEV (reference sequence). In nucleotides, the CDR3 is TGTGCCAGCAGTTTTGTGGGACCTCAGCAGCAGTACTTC. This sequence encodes CASSFVGPQQQYF.

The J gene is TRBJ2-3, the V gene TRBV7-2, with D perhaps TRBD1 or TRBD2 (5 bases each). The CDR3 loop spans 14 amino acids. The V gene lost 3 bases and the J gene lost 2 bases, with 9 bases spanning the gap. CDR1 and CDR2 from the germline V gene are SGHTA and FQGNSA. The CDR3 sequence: CASSFWGITDTQYF. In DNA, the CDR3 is TGTGCCAGCAGCTTTTGGGGGATCACAGATACGCAGTATTTT.

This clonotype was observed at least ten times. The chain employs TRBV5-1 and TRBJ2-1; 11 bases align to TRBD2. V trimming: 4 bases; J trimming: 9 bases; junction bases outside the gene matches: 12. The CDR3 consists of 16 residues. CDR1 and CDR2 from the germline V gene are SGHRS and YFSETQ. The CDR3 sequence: CASSPTSGILFGEQFF. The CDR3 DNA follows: TGCGCCAGCAGCCCGACTAGCGGGATTCTCTTCGGTGAGCAGTTCTTC.

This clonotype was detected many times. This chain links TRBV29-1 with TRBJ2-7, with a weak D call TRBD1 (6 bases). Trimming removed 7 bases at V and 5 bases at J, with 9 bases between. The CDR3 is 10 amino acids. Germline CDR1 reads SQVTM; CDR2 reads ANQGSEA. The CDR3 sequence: CSAWDNEQYF. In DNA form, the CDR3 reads TGCAGCGCTTGGGACAACGAGCAGTACTTC.

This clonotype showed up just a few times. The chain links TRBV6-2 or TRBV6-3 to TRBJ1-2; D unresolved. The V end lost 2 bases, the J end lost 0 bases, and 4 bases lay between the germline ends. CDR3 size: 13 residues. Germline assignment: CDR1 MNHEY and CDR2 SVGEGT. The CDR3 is CASSYEANYGYTF. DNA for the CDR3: TGTGCCAGCAGTTACGAGGCTAACTATGGCTACACCTTC.

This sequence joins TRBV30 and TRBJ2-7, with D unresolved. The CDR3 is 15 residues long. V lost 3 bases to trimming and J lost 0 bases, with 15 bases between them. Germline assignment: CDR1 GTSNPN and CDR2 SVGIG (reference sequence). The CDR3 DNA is TGTGCCTGGAGCTGGTCCGGGTCGCTCTCCTACGAGCAGTACTTC. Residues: CAWSWSGSLSYEQYF.

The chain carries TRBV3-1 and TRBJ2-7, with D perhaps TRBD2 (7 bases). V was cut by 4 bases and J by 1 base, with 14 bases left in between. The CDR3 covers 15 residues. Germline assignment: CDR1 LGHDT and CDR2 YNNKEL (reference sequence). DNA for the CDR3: TGTGCCAGCAGCCCCTTGCGGGGGCCGTCCTACGAGCAGTACTTC. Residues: CASSPLRGPSYEQYF.

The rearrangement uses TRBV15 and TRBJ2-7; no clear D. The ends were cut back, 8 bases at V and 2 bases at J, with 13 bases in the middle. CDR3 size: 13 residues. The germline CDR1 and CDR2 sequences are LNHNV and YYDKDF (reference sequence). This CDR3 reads CATQSSATYEQYF. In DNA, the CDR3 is TGTGCCACCCAAAGCTCAGCGACCTACGAGCAGTACTTC. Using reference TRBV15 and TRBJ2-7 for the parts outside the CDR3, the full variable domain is DAMVIQNPRYQVTQFGKPVTLSCSQTLNHNVMYWYQQKSSQAPKLLFHYYDKDFNNEADTPDNFQSRRPNTSFCFLDIRSPGLGDTAMYLCATQSSATYEQYFGPGTRLTVT.

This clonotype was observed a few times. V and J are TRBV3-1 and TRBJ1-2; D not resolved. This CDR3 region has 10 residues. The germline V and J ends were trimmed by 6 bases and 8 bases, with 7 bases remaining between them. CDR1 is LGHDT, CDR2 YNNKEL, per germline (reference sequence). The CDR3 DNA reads TGTGCCAGCAGTGGTGAAGGCTACACCTTC. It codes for CASSGEGYTF.

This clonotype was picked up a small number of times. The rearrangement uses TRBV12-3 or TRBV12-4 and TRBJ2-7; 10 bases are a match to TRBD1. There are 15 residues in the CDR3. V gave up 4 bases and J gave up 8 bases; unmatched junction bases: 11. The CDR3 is CASSSTGTGAWKQYF. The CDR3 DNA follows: TGTGCCAGCAGTTCCACCGGGACAGGGGCTTGGAAGCAGTACTTC.

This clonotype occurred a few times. This chain's CDR3 is CASSTTLGLRHGNTIYF. The CDR3 DNA sequence: TGTGCCAGCAGTACTACCCTGGGACTACGGCACGGAAACACCATATATTTT. This chain uses TRBV28 with TRBJ1-3; TRBD1 is a possible D gene (5 bases). The V end lost 5 bases, the J end lost 4 bases, and 21 bases lay between the germline ends. The CDR3 sequence is 17 residues long. Germline-derived CDR1 and CDR2 are MDHEN and SYDVKM.

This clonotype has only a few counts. Here the CDR3 reads CASSQLIQGLSYNEQFF. Here the CDR3 DNA reads TGCGCCAGCAGCCAACTTATCCAGGGCCTCTCCTACAATGAGCAGTTCTTC. The chain has TRBV4-1 and TRBJ2-1; D might be TRBD1 (5 bases). Trimming took 2 bases from V and 0 from J, leaving 14 bases between them. Looked up from germline, CDR1 is MGHRA and CDR2 is YSYEKL. The CDR3 runs 17 residues.